What follows are 5 T cell receptor beta chains derived from one specimen sequenced in a study of blood T cells in healthy people across ages. A second PCR, run for about 7 to 11 cycles, used a sample-barcoded 5' primer plus a J-beta primer mix. Each CDR3 protein gets one entry after TCRdb re-called the 5' RACE reads with MiXCR. The sample consists of 1.5 million or so distinct CDR3 sequences, approximately 43% of them appearing once. Sample: blood. The receptors originated from a woman aged 18-29 years in good health.

This chain joins TRBV25-1 and TRBJ2-3; TRBD2 aligns across 11 bases. Germline assignment: CDR1 MGHDK and CDR2 SYGVNS. V shed 1 base, J shed 0 bases, and the junction held 6 bases outside the gene matches. The CDR3 loop spans 18 amino acids. The DNA for the CDR3 is TGTGCCAGCAGTGAATTCTTTAGGACTAGCGGGAGCACAGATACGCAGTATTTT. Its translation: CASSEFFRTSGSTDTQYF.

The chain employs TRBV10-3 and TRBJ1-5; D not certain. The CDR3 runs to 13 residues. Trimming cost V 1 base and J 6 bases, with 7 bases left between them. CDR1 ENHRY and CDR2 SYGVKD come from the germline V gene. In DNA form, the CDR3 reads TGTGCCATCAGTGAGTTGGTGGGTCAGCCCCAGCATTTT. Its protein product is CAISELVGQPQHF.

The chain recombines TRBV20-1 with TRBJ1-2; TRBD1 matches at 10 bases. The CDR3 totals 13 residues. CDR1 and CDR2 from the germline V gene are DFQATT and SNEGSKA (reference sequence). J gave up 9 bases and V 3 bases, and 7 bases lay outside the gene matches. The CDR3: CSASPGTGASYTF. The CDR3 nucleotides read TGCAGTGCTAGTCCCGGGACAGGGGCTAGCTACACCTTC.

The V and J genes are TRBV28 and TRBJ2-4; D ambiguous. The V and J ends lost 6 bases and 1 base respectively, with 7 bases between them. The CDR3 extends over 13 amino acids. Germline CDR1 is MDHEN and CDR2 is SYDVKM. DNA of the CDR3: TGTGCCAGCAGCCCTCCGGCCAAAAACATTCAGTACTTC. It yields the protein CASSPPAKNIQYF.

This clonotype was recorded a few times. The rearrangement joins TRBV20-1 to TRBJ1-4; the D is unclear. Germline CDR1 DFQATT, CDR2 SNEGSKA (reference sequence). This CDR3 region has 13 residues. V was cut by 2 bases and J by 7 bases, with 11 bases left in between. DNA for the CDR3: TGCAGTGCTAGAATCGGACGGAGTGAAAAACTGTTTTTT. This encodes CSARIGRSEKLFF.